This entry is about one TCR beta chain. The sample comes from a study of shared T cell receptors in the human thymus. Produced via immunoSEQ multiplex PCR; TCRdb's table is partial and in-frame only. The table records hundreds of thousands of clones, roughly 85% of them present only once. CDR1 is MNHNS, CDR2 SASEGT, per germline. The CDR3 runs to 20 residues. V lost 0 bases and J 6 bases, leaving 27 bases between the germline ends. The same sample was also used in a study of human thymus T cells. That study reports: The thymus was resected at corrective cardiac surgery.

The origin of this receptor is a girl under three years old with a congenital heart defect. The sequenced material came from thymocytes. The chain links TRBV6-1 to TRBJ1-5, with D tentatively TRBD1 (5 bases). The chain's CDR3 is CASSEAFTDSQSLPFQPQHF. DNA for the CDR3: TGTGCCAGCAGTGAAGCTTTTACTGACAGCCAGTCCCTCCCTTTTCAGCCCCAGCATTTT.